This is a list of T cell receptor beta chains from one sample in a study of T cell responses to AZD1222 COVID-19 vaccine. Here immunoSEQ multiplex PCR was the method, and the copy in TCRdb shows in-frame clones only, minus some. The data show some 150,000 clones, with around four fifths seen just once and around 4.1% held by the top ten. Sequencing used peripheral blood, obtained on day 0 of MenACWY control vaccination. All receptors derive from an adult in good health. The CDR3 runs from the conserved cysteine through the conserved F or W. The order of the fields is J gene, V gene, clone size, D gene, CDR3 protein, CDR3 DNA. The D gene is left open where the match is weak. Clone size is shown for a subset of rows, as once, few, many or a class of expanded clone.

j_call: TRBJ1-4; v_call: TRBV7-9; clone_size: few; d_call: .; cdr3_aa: CASSFLGLNEKLFF; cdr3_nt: TGTGCCAGCAGCTTTCTCGGCCTGAATGAAAAACTGTTTTTT
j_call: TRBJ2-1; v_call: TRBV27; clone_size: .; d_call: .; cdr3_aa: CASSRQGFNEQFF; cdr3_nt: TGTGCCAGCAGCCGGCAGGGCTTCAATGAGCAGTTCTTC
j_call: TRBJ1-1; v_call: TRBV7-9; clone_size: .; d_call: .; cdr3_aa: CASSPPAGSQAFF; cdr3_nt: TGTGCCAGCAGCCCCCCCGCGGGGAGTCAAGCTTTCTTT
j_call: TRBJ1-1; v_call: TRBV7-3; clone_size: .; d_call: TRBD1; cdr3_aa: CASSLTGAQNTEAFF; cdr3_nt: TGTGCCAGCAGCTTGACAGGGGCCCAGAACACTGAAGCTTTCTTT
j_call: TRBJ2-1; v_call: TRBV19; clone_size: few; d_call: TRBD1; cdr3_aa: CASITGTGGPGNEQFF; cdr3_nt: TGTGCCAGTATCACCGGGACAGGGGGCCCAGGCAATGAGCAGTTCTTC
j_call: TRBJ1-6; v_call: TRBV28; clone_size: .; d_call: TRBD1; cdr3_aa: CASSRQGAGIRTLHF; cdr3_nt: TGTGCCAGCAGTAGACAGGGGGCCGGGATAAGGACCCTCCACTTT
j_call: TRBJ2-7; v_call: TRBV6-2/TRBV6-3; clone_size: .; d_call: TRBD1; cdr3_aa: CASSISGTGGYEQYF; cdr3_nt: TGTGCCAGCAGCATTTCCGGGACAGGGGGCTACGAGCAGTACTTC
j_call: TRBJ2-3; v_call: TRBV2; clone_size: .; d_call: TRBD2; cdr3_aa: CASRFRTSGGDTQYF; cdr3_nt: TGTGCCAGCAGGTTCAGGACTAGCGGGGGAGATACGCAGTATTTT
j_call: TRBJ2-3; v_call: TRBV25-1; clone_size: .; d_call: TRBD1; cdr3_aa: CASRGGESTQYF; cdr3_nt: TGTGCCAGCAGAGGGGGCGAAAGTACGCAGTATTTT
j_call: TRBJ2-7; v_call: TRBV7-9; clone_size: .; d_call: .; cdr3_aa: CASSLQQGSYEQYF; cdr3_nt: TGTGCCAGCAGCTTACAACAGGGTAGTTACGAGCAGTACTTC
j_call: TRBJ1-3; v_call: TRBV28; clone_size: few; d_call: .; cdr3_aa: CASSFFRTLGNTIYF; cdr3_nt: TGTGCCAGCAGTTTTTTTAGGACCTTGGGAAACACCATATATTTT
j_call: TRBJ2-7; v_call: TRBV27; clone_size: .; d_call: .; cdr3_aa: CASTPSQGGFHEQYF; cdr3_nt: TGTGCCAGCACCCCGTCCCAGGGCGGCTTCCACGAGCAGTACTTC
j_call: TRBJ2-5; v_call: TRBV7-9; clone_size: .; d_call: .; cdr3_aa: CASDLMMGHAQETQYF; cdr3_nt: TGTGCCAGCGATTTAATGATGGGACACGCTCAAGAGACCCAGTACTTC
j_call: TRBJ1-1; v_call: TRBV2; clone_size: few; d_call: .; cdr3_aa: CASRSGSGTEAFF; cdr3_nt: TGTGCCAGCAGATCAGGTAGCGGCACTGAAGCTTTCTTT
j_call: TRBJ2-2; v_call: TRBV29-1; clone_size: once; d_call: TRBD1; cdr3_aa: CSVLRDRGIRAGELFF; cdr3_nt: TGCAGCGTTCTTCGGGACAGGGGTATACGGGCCGGGGAGCTGTTTTTT
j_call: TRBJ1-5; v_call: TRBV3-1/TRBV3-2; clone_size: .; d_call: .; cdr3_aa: CASSQRIGSNQPQHF; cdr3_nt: TGTGCCAGCAGCCAACGCATAGGGAGCAATCAGCCCCAGCATTTT
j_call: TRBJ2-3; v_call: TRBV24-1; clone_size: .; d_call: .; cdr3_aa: CATSEGGYSSTDTQYF; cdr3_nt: TGTGCCACCAGTGAGGGTGGATACTCTAGCACAGATACGCAGTATTTT
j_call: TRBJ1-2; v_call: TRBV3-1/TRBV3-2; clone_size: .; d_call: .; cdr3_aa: CASSQQLYGYTF; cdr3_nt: TGTGCCAGCAGTCAACAGCTCTATGGCTACACCTTC
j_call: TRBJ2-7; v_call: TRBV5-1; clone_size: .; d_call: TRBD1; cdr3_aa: CASSSPGQGYEQYF; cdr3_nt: TGCGCCAGCAGCTCGCCGGGACAGGGGTACGAGCAGTACTTC
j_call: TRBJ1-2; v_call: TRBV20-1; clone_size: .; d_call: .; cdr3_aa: CSARGDSDYTF; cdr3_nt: TGCAGTGCTAGAGGTGACTCAGACTACACCTTC
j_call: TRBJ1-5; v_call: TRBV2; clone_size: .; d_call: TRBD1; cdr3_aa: CASVPTGGSVQPQHF; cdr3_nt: TGTGCCAGCGTCCCGACAGGGGGATCGGTCCAGCCCCAGCATTTT
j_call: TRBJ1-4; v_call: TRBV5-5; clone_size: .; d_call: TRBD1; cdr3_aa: CASSWTGGNEKLFF; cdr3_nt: TGTGCCAGCAGCTGGACAGGGGGTAATGAAAAACTGTTTTTT
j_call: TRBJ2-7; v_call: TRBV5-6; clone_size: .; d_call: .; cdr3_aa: CASSPPTASSYEQYF; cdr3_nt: TGTGCCAGCAGCCCACCGACAGCTAGCTCCTACGAGCAGTACTTC
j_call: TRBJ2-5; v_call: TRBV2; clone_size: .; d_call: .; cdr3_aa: CASSSNREAAQYF; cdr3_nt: TGTGCCAGCAGCTCTAACAGGGAAGCGGCCCAGTACTTC
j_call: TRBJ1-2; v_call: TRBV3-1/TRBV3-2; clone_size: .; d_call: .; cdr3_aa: CASSQVRGGGAGYTF; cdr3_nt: TGTGCCAGCAGCCAAGTTCGTGGGGGGGGCGCTGGCTACACCTTC
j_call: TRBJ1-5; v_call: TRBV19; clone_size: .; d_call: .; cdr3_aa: CASSHLLFGQGRYSNQPQHF; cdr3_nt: TGTGCCAGTAGTCACTTACTTTTCGGGCAGGGACGATATAGCAATCAGCCCCAGCATTTT
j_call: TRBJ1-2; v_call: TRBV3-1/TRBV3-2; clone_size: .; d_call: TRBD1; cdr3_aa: CASSLWDRPNGGYTF; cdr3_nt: TGTGCCAGCAGCCTATGGGACAGGCCCAATGGTGGCTACACCTTC
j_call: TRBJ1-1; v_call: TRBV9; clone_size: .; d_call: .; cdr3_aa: CASSVEEAETEAFF; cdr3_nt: TGTGCCAGCAGCGTAGAAGAAGCGGAGACTGAAGCTTTCTTT
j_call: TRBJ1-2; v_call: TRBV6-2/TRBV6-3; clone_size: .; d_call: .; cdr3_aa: CASRPTQGISYTF; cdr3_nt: TGTGCCAGCAGACCTACCCAGGGTATAAGCTACACCTTC
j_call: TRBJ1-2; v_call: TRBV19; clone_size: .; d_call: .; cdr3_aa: CASSRTAYGYTF; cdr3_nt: TGTGCCAGTAGCCGGACAGCCTATGGCTACACCTTC
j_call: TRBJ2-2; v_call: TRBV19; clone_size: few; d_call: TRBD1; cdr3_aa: CASHTGGDDGELFF; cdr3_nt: TGTGCCAGCCACACAGGGGGCGACGACGGGGAGCTGTTTTTT
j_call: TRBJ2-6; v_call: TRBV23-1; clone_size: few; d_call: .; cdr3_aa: CANNSGRRSGANVLTF; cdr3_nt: TGCGCCAATAACTCAGGACGTCGCTCTGGGGCCAACGTCCTGACTTTC
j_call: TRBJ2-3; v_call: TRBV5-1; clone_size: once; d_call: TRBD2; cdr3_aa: CASSSGLARTDTQYF; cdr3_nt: TGCGCCAGCAGCTCAGGACTAGCTAGGACAGATACGCAGTATTTT
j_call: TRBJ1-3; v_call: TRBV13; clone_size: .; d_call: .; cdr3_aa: CASSLVGEAGNTIYF; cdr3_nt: TGTGCCAGCAGCTTAGTGGGTGAGGCTGGAAACACCATATATTTT
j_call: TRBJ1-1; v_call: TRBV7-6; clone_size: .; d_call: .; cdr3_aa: CASSLAVTGTVNTEAFF; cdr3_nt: TGTGCCAGCAGCTTAGCTGTAACAGGGACCGTGAACACTGAAGCTTTCTTT
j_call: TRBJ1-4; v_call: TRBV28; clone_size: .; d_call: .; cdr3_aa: CASSQAGLGEKLFF; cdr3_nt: TGTGCCAGCAGTCAAGCGGGTTTAGGTGAAAAACTGTTTTTT
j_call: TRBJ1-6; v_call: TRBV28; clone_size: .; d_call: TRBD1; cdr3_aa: CASGQGNSPLHF; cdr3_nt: TGTGCCAGCGGACAGGGAAATTCACCCCTCCACTTT
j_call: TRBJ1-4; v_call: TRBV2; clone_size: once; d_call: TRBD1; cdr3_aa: CARRGTGEKLFF; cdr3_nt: TGTGCCAGAAGAGGGACAGGGGAAAAACTGTTTTTT
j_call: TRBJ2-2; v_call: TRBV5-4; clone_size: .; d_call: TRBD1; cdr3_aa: CASSLEGTGYTGELFF; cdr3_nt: TGTGCCAGCAGCTTGGAGGGGACAGGTTACACCGGGGAGCTGTTTTTT
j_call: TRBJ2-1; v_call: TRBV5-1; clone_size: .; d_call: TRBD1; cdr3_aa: CASSYRGVDEQFF; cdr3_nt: TGCGCCAGCAGCTACAGGGGGGTCGATGAGCAGTTCTTC
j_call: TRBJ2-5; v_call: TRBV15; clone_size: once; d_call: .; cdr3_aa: CATSRVGETQYF; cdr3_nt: TGTGCCACCAGCAGAGTCGGGGAGACCCAGTACTTC
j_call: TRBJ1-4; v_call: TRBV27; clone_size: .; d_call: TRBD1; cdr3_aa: CASSRGTNEKLFF; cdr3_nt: TGTGCCAGCAGCAGGGGGACTAATGAAAAACTGTTTTTT
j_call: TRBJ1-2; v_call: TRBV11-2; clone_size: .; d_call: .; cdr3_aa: CASSLDPGAGYGYTF; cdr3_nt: TGTGCCAGCAGCTTAGATCCAGGGGCTGGCTATGGCTACACCTTC
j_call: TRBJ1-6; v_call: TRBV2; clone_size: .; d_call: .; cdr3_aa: CASSESRTALNSPLHF; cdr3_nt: TGTGCCAGCAGTGAATCTCGGACAGCACTAAATTCACCCCTCCACTTT
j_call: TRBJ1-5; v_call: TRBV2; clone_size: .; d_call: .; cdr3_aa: CASRSTGGGNQPQHF; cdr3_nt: TGTGCCAGCAGATCTACCGGGGGAGGCAATCAGCCCCAGCATTTT
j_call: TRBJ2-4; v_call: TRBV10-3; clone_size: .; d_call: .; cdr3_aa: CAIRATDQGNIQYF; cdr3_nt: TGTGCCATCAGAGCGACAGACCAAGGAAACATTCAGTACTTC
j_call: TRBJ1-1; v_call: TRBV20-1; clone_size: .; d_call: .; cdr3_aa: CSARANTEAFF; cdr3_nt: TGCAGTGCTAGAGCCAACACTGAAGCTTTCTTT
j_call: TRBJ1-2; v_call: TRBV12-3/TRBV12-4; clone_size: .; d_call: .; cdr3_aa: CASSLGQAGGYTF; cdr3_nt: TGTGCCAGCAGTTTAGGACAGGCGGGGGGCTACACCTTC
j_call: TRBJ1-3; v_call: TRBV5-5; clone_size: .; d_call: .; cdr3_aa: CASSLREGTIYF; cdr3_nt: TGTGCCAGCAGCTTAAGGGAAGGGACCATATATTTT
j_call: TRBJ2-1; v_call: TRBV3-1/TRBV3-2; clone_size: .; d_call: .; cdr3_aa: CASSQGIGRSEQFF; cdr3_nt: TGTGCCAGCAGCCAAGGGATCGGCCGCAGTGAGCAGTTCTTC
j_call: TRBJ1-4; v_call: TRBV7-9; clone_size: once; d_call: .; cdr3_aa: CASSSQRYNEKLFF; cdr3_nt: TGTGCCAGCAGCTCGCAAAGATATAATGAAAAACTGTTTTTT
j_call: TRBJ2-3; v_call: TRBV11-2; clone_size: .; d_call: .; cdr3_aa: CASSSGGVRTDTQYF; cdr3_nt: TGTGCCAGCAGCTCAGGGGGGGTGAGGACAGATACGCAGTATTTT
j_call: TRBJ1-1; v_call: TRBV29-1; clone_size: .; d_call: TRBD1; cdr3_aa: CSVERRDRGHTEAFF; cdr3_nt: TGCAGCGTTGAACGGAGGGACAGGGGGCACACTGAAGCTTTCTTT
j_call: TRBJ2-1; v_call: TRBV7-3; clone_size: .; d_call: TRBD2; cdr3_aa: CASSPSGGANEQFF; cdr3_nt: TGTGCCAGCAGCCCCAGCGGGGGAGCCAATGAGCAGTTCTTC
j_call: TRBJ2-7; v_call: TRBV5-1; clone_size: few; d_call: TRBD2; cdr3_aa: CASSQRTSGAYEQYF; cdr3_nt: TGCGCCAGCAGCCAAAGGACTAGCGGGGCCTACGAGCAGTACTTC
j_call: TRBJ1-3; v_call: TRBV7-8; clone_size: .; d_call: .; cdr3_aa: CASTRQNSGNTIYF; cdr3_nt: TGTGCCTCAACGCGGCAGAACTCTGGAAACACCATATATTTT
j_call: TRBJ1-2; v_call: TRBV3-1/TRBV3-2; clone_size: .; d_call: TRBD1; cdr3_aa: CASSQDIGQGAGGYTF; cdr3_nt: TGTGCCAGCAGCCAAGATATTGGGCAGGGGGCGGGAGGCTACACCTTC